These T cell receptor beta chains were read from a single sample in a study of T cells in tuberculosis. TCRdb keeps only in-frame clones here, not all; method: immunoSEQ multiplex PCR. The sample lists more than 35,000 clones, roughly 95% occurring once. Specimen: PBMCs. These receptors were taken from a donor aged 10-35 years with latent tuberculosis or without tuberculosis infection. Each CDR3 is given with its conserved first and last residue. Each record gives: V gene, J gene, D gene, clone size, CDR3 length, CDR3 protein, CDR3 DNA. D genes are given only for firm matches. Some rows have no size entry. The others give once, few or many, or a class for an expanded clone.

>TRBV5-6|TRBJ2-7|TRBD1|NA|13
CASSYTGGREQYF
TGTGCCAGCAGCTACACAGGGGGCCGGGAGCAGTACTTC
>TRBV11-2|TRBJ2-5|TRBD2|NA|17
CASSWTGTSTYQETQYF
TGTGCCAGCAGCTGGACCGGGACTAGCACCTACCAAGAGACCCAGTACTTC
>TRBV5-1|TRBJ1-2|TRBD1|NA|15
CASRQPGQGGYGYTF
TGCGCCAGCAGGCAACCGGGACAGGGTGGCTATGGCTACACCTTC
>TRBV11-1|TRBJ2-2|NA|once|14
CASRLGRSTGELFF
TGTGCCAGCAGATTAGGGAGGTCTACCGGGGAGCTGTTTTTT
>TRBV19|TRBJ2-6|TRBD1|NA|14
CATGTGLGANVLTF
TGTGCCACCGGGACAGGGCTTGGGGCCAACGTCCTGACTTTC
>TRBV27|TRBJ1-4|NA|NA|14
CASKKELADEKLFF
TGTGCCAGCAAAAAGGAACTGGCGGATGAAAAACTGTTTTTT
>TRBV2|TRBJ2-3|NA|NA|15
CASILDFLYTDTQYF
TGTGCCAGCATATTGGACTTCCTCTACACAGATACGCAGTATTTT
>TRBV5-1|TRBJ1-4|NA|NA|17
CASSLTGPSVTNEKLFF
TGCGCCAGCAGTCTGACGGGTCCGTCGGTAACTAATGAAAAACTGTTTTTT
>TRBV6-5|TRBJ2-3|NA|NA|15
CASSFGRGYTDTQYF
TGTGCCAGCAGCTTCGGAAGGGGGTACACAGATACGCAGTATTTT
>TRBV6-5|TRBJ2-5|NA|NA|11
CASSLGETQYF
TGTGCCAGCAGCCTCGGGGAGACCCAGTACTTC